The clone carrying this TCR beta chain was observed at least ten times. Antigen: not known. This sample is part of a study of T cells in Graves' hyperthyroidism and ophthalmopathy. General study points: Researchers found most expanded thyroid clonotypes above 0.001 in blood as well.

The germline gives CDR1 SEHNR, CDR2 FQNEAQ (reference sequence). This CDR3 region has 13 residues. V lost 5 bases and J lost 4, with 12 bases in between. Hyperthyroidism, newly diagnosed and lasting under 2 months, affected patients aged 18 to 65. The CDR3 regions of TCR beta were amplified from RNA transcripts. With the HTBI primer set, the TCR CDR3 went through a first round of RT-PCR. One entry per CDR3 protein results from TCRdb running MiXCR on the multiplex PCR reads. The repertoire holds about 210,000 distinct CDR3 sequences, with roughly 18% as singletons. This clonotype was sampled from a man aged 40-50 years with Graves' hyperthyroidism. This chain connects TRBV7-9 to TRBJ2-7; D unresolved. The specimen was blood. The CDR3 loop reads CASSQPTQYEQYF. The CDR3, as DNA: TGTGCCAGCAGCCAACCCACACAGTACGAGCAGTACTTC.